What follows describes a single TCR beta chain. The data were taken from a study of blood T cell repertoires in COVID-19. Study background: Acute and convalescent COVID-19 samples came from the United States, Italy and Spain. T cells, B-cell-depleted T cells, or PBMCs supplied cDNA or gDNA.

Enrolled during active infection, Seattle patients were then followed longitudinally. Libraries were prepared by immunoSEQ multiplex PCR; TCRdb keeps only in-frame clonotypes and omits some of them. The data show approximately 75,000 clones, around 80% seen once. The V end was cut by 2 bases, the J end by 0 bases, with 4 bases between. The germline V gene encodes CDR1 KGHSH and CDR2 LQKENI. This CDR3 has 14 amino acids. The sequenced sample was peripheral blood. V usage is TRBV18 and J usage is TRBJ1-4; no clear D gene. The clonotype originates from a man aged 50 to 59 with COVID-19, enrolled during active disease. In nucleotides, the CDR3 is TGTGCCAGCTCACCATATGCAACTAATGAAAAACTGTTTTTT. This gives the protein CASSPYATNEKLFF.